These T cell receptor beta chains were read from a single sample in a study of blood T cells in healthy people across ages. TCRdb re-called the 5' RACE reads with MiXCR, one entry per CDR3 protein. The table has under 800,000 distinct CDR3 sequences, over 20% seen once; the top ten hold roughly 3.6%. Sequenced material: blood. The receptors originated from a man aged 65-85 years in good health. Both conserved end residues are trimmed from each CDR3.

TRBJ2-7	TRBV28	ASSSTGQGIHYEQY
TRBJ2-1	TRBV6-2/TRBV6-3	ASSYSGWPGDEQF
TRBJ2-5	TRBV18	ASSPERGYQETQY
TRBJ1-4	TRBV6-2/TRBV6-3	ASSYSRQTREKLF
TRBJ2-7	TRBV5-1	ASSLLSGTLSSYEQY
TRBJ2-2	TRBV12-5	ASGPGTKNTGELF
.	TRBV2	ASSATGNEQF
TRBJ1-6	TRBV27	ASSWDGDNSPLH
TRBJ2-5	TRBV3-1	ASSQDLWGLGTQY
TRBJ2-7	TRBV7-2	ASSLNTGDVYEQY
TRBJ1-2	TRBV4-2	ASSQGLNRGLYYGYT
TRBJ2-2	TRBV6-5	ASRRQLNTGELF
TRBJ2-1	TRBV5-1	ASSPSGGLYNEQF
TRBJ2-5	TRBV7-9	ASSLGRQETQY
TRBJ2-1	TRBV9	ASSVAARNEQF
TRBJ1-2	TRBV4-1	ASSPTGVHGYT
TRBJ2-2	TRBV10-3	AVSDLGRTYTGELF
TRBJ1-4	TRBV5-5	ASSLVAGLGEKLF
TRBJ2-4	TRBV5-6	ASSPAAAKNIQY
TRBJ2-7	TRBV9	ASSVDHSSYEQY
TRBJ2-5	TRBV9	ASSAYDRETQY
TRBJ2-1	TRBV27	ASSWGGSNRNEQF
TRBJ1-3	TRBV20-1	SAREGSGNTIY
TRBJ2-7	TRBV6-2/TRBV6-3	ASSRSGSLHYEQY